These 3 T cell receptor beta chains share one sample of origin, sequenced in a study of T cell repertoires in cytomegalovirus infection. Using its own MiXCR run on the reads, TCRdb lists one record per CDR3 protein. This sample yields approximately 140,000 distinct CDR3 sequences, of which 5.5% to 8% are seen a single time; about 20% belongs to the top ten. The sample consisted of PBMCs. The receptors were sampled from a human donor in good health (CMV status not recorded). Some clones in this sample may be carry-over from other donors' samples.

A few counts support this clonotype. The V gene is TRBV29-1, the J gene TRBJ1-1; the D is unclear. The V gene's germline CDR1 is SQVTM and CDR2 ANQGSEA. V lost 7 bases, J lost 4 bases, and 13 bases lay in between. The CDR3 is made up of 12 amino acids. CDR3 coding DNA: TGCAGCGGTGAGGAGGGTCGCACTGAAGCTTTCTTT. It codes for CSGEEGRTEAFF.

This clonotype was detected many times. This rearrangement joins TRBV7-2 to TRBJ1-5; D is undetermined. Germline CDR1 SGHTA, CDR2 FQGNSA. This CDR3 has 15 residues. Trimming stripped 5 bases from V and 3 bases from J, with 14 bases between. Here the CDR3 reads CASSEGRQTNQPQHF. DNA of the CDR3: TGTGCCAGCAGCGAAGGGAGGCAGACCAATCAGCCCCAGCATTTT.

This clonotype was detected ten times or more. The V call is TRBV18, the J call TRBJ1-2; D gene unclear. Per the germline V gene, CDR1 is KGHSH and CDR2 is LQKENI. V gave up 3 bases and J gave up 8 bases, with 25 bases separating them. This CDR3 spans 17 amino acids. CDR3 sequence (DNA): TGTGCCAGCTCACCCCTCGACACCGGGAGCAAAAGTACAGGCTACACCTTC. The encoded protein is CASSPLDTGSKSTGYTF.